The 13 T cell receptor beta chains presented below share a single source sample, sequenced in a study of a mutant IDH1 vaccine in newly diagnosed glioma. Sequenced by immunoSEQ multiplex PCR; TCRdb stores in-frame clones only, minus some. Here the sample spans roughly 72,000 clones, 91% being singletons. Time point noted: week 5, during vaccination. In the vaccine, a single dose held 300 ug of the mutant IDH1 20-mer peptide, along with topical imiquimod. The antigens for these receptors are not known. The input for sequencing was PBMCs, taken from a glioma patient whose treatment included an IDH1 peptide vaccine. The source is a woman in her forties or fifties with glioma.

The chain combines TRBV5-1 with TRBJ1-1, with TRBD1 as a possible D gene (5 bases). The V gene lost 0 bases and the J gene lost 1 base, with 13 bases spanning the gap. The CDR3 is 16 amino acids. Germline V CDR1 and CDR2: SGHRS, YFSETQ. The CDR3 protein is CASSLAYGTGNTEAFF. In nucleotides, the CDR3 is TGCGCCAGCAGCTTGGCTTACGGGACGGGGAACACTGAAGCTTTCTTT.

J is TRBJ1-1 and V is TRBV30; D is possibly TRBD1 (5 bases). Germline assignment: CDR1 GTSNPN and CDR2 SVGIG (reference sequence). The CDR3 has 14 residues. The V gene lost 3 bases and the J gene lost 6 bases, with 17 bases spanning the gap. CDR3: CAWSWGVGSPEAFF. Here the CDR3 DNA reads TGTGCCTGGAGCTGGGGGGTGGGGAGTCCTGAAGCTTTCTTT.

The chain is built from TRBV2 and TRBJ2-3; D gene uncertain. Trimming left V 3 bases short and J 2 bases short, with 12 bases between. Germline V gene data show CDR1 as SNHLY and CDR2 as FYNNEI. The CDR3 extends over 15 amino acids. CDR3: CASSDVADHTDTQYF. The CDR3 DNA follows: TGTGCCAGCAGTGATGTGGCGGACCACACAGATACGCAGTATTTT.

The chain combines TRBV28 with TRBJ1-1; 9 nucleotides line up with TRBD1. The CDR3 consists of 17 residues. After removal of 0 bases from V and 1 base from J, the junction contained 6 bases not matched to a gene. Looked up from germline, CDR1 is MDHEN and CDR2 is SYDVKM. CDR3 bases: TGTGCCAGCAGTTTATGGGGACAGGGCAGGACGAACACTGAAGCTTTCTTT. This encodes CASSLWGQGRTNTEAFF. The variable domain in full, with the rest retrieved from reference TRBV28 and TRBJ1-1, is DVKVTQSSRYLVKRTGEKVFLECVQDMDHENMFWYRQDPGLGLRLIYFSYDVKMKEKGDIPEGYSVSREKKERFSLILESASTNQTSMYLCASSLWGQGRTNTEAFFGQGTRLTVV.

V usage is TRBV30 and J usage is TRBJ1-2, with 10 bases lining up with TRBD1. The CDR3 is made up of 13 amino acids. V lost 3 bases and J lost 5; bases outside the gene matches: 3. The V gene's germline CDR1 is GTSNPN and CDR2 SVGIG (reference sequence). The CDR3 region has the DNA TGTGCCTGGAGGGGGGACAGGGGATATGGCTACACCTTC. Translating gives CAWRGDRGYGYTF.

This chain joins TRBV30 and TRBJ1-6, with D perhaps matching TRBD1 (5 bases). Germline V gene lookup returns CDR1 GTSNPN and CDR2 SVGIG (reference sequence). V was shortened by 0 bases and J by 5 bases, with 11 bases between the two germline ends. This CDR3 has 15 amino acids. The CDR3 sequence: CAWSVLTRDNSPLHF. As DNA, the CDR3 is TGTGCCTGGAGTGTACTAACCAGGGATAATTCACCCCTCCACTTT.

The V and J genes are TRBV9 and TRBJ1-1; tentative D call: TRBD1 (5 bases). The CDR3 sequence is 13 residues long. Between the trimmed V and J ends, which lost 0 bases and 8 bases, there was a span of 11 bases. Germline values: CDR1 SGDLS, CDR2 YYNGEE. CDR3 bases: TGTGCCAGCAGCGTAGAGGGACGGAGGGAAGCTTTCTTT. Its translation is CASSVEGRREAFF.

This clone was seen only a few times. This rearrangement joins TRBV7-2 to TRBJ2-7, with 8 bases that match TRBD2. Germline V gene data show CDR1 as SGHTA and CDR2 as FQGNSA. Unmatched junction bases numbered 18, after V lost 1 base and J lost 7 bases. The CDR3 consists of 18 residues. The CDR3 DNA reads as TGTGCCAGCAGCTTAGTATCAGAGTATAGGCGGCCGGGGGGGGAGCAGTACTTC. Residues: CASSLVSEYRRPGGEQYF.

CDR3: CASSEGVDKYF. The CDR3 DNA is TGTGCCAGCAGTGAAGGGGTAGACAAGTACTTC. The chain links TRBV6-1 to TRBJ2-7, with unresolved D. CDR1 is MNHNS and CDR2 is SASEGT in the germline V gene. The CDR3 is 11 residues long. V was shortened by 1 base and J by 11 bases, with 9 bases between the two germline ends.

The V gene is TRBV6-1, the J gene TRBJ1-2, with D unresolved. CDR1 MNHNS and CDR2 SASEGT come from the germline V gene. The CDR3 is 14 residues long. The V end was cut by 6 bases, the J end by 0 bases, with 11 bases between. The CDR3 reads CASRGLGSNYGYTF. The CDR3 DNA sequence: TGTGCCAGCAGAGGACTCGGATCTAACTATGGCTACACCTTC.

This clone was seen a handful of times. V and J are TRBV6-1 and TRBJ1-2; TRBD1 agrees at 8 bases. The V gene's germline CDR1 is MNHNS and CDR2 SASEGT. This CDR3 comprises 15 residues. With 1 base clipped from V and 4 bases from J, the junction kept 5 bases outside the gene matches. CDR3 region: CASSEGQGHRYGYTF. The CDR3 DNA reads as TGTGCCAGCAGTGAAGGACAGGGGCATCGCTATGGCTACACCTTC.

This chain links TRBV11-3 with TRBJ2-1, with 14 bases identical to TRBD2. Germline CDR1 is SGHNT and CDR2 is YENEEA. V dropped 4 bases and J dropped 0; count of bases not matched to a gene: 5. This CDR3 is built from 18 residues. The CDR3 DNA is TGTGCCAGCAGCTCCGGGACTAGCGGGAGTAGCTCCTACAATGAGCAGTTCTTC. It is translated as CASSSGTSGSSSYNEQFF.

This sequence joins TRBV30 and TRBJ1-6, with D possibly being TRBD1 (5 bases). The germline V gene has CDR1 GTSNPN and CDR2 SVGIG (reference sequence). V was clipped by 3 bases and J by 13 bases, with 19 bases between them. This CDR3 has 14 amino acids. CDR3 amino acids: CAWRGEGPPSPLHF. CDR3 sequence (DNA): TGTGCCTGGAGGGGGGAGGGGCCCCCTTCGCCCCTCCACTTT.